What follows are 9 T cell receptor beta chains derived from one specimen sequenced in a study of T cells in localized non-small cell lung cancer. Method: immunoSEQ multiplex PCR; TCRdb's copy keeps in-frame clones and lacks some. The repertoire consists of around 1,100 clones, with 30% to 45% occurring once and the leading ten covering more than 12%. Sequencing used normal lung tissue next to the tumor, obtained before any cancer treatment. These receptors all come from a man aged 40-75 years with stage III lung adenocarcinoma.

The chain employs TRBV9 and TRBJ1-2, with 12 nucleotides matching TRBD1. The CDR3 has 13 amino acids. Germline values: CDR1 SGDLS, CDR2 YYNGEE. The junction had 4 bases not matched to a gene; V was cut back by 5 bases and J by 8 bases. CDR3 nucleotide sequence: TGTGCCAGCAGTGGGACAGGGGGCCGGGGCTACACCTTC. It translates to CASSGTGGRGYTF.

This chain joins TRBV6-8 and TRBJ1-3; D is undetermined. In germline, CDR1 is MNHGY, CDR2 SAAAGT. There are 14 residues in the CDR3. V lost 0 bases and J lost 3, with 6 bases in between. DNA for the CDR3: TGTGCCAGCAGTTACTCGAGGGATGGAAACACCATATATTTT. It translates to CASSYSRDGNTIYF.

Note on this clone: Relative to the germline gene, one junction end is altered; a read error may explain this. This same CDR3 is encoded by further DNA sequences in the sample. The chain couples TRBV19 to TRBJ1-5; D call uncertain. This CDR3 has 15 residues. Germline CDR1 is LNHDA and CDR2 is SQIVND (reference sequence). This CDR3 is CASSIGTASNQPQHF. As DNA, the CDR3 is TGTGCTAGTAGTATAGGTACAGCTAGCAATCAGCCCCAGCATTTT.

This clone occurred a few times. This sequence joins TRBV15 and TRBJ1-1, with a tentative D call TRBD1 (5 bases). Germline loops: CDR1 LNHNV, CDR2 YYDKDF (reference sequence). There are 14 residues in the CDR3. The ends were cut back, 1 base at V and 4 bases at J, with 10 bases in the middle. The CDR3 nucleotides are TGTGCCACCAGCAGAGCCCAGGGCTTCACTGAAGCTTTCTTT. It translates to CATSRAQGFTEAFF.

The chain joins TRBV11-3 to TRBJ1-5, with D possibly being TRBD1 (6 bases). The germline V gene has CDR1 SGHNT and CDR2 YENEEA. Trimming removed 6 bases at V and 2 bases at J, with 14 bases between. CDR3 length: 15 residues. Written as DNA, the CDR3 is TGTGCCAGCAGTTCACAGGGTCGGGGCAATCAGCCCCAGCATTTT. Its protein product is CASSSQGRGNQPQHF. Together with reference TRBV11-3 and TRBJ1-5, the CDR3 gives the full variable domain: EAGVVQSPRYKIIEKKQPVAFWCNPISGHNTLYWYLQNLGQGPELLIRYENEEAVDDSQLPKDRFSAERLKGVDSTLKIQPAELGDSAVYLCASSSQGRGNQPQHFGDGTRLSIL.

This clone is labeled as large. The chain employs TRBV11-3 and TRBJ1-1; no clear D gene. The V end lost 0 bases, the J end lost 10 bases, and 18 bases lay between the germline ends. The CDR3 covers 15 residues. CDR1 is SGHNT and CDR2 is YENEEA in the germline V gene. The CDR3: CASSLELLGYDGAFF. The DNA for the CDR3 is TGTGCCAGCAGCTTAGAACTTCTTGGTTATGACGGAGCTTTCTTT.

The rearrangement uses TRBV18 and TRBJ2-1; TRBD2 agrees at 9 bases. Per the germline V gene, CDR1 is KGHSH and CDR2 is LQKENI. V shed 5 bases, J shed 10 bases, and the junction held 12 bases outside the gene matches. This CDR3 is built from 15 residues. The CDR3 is CASSTTSGTFGEQFF. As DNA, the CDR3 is TGTGCCAGCTCAACGACTAGCGGCACCTTCGGAGAGCAGTTCTTC.

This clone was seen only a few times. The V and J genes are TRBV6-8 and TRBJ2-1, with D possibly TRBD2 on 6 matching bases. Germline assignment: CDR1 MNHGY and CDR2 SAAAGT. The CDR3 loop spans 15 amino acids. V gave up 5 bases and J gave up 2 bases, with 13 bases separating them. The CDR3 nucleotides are TGTGCCAGCAGTCCCCGGGGGACCCCCTACAATGAGCAGTTCTTC. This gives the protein CASSPRGTPYNEQFF.

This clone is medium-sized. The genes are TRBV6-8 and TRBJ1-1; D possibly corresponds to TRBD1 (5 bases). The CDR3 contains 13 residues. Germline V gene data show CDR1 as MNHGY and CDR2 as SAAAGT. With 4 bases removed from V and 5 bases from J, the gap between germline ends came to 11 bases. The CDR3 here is CASSSGGGTEAFF. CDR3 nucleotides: TGTGCCAGCAGTTCTGGGGGGGGGACTGAAGCTTTCTTT.